The 14 T cell receptor beta chains below were found in one sample sequenced in a study of blood T cell repertoires in COVID-19. Sequencing used immunoSEQ multiplex PCR; TCRdb keeps in-frame clones, though not all of them. This sample has about 210,000 clones, with 85% found just once. The sequenced sample was PBMCs or T cells enriched from blood (not recorded which). The receptor source for this set is a man aged 35-49 years who had recovered from COVID-19.

This chain links TRBV5-1 with TRBJ1-2; D is possibly TRBD1 (5 bases). From germline, CDR1 is SGHRS and CDR2 YFSETQ. This CDR3 has 13 amino acids. V lost 1 base and J lost 8, with 12 bases in between. The DNA of the CDR3 is TGCGCCAGCAGCTTGTTCAGGGCAGAGGGCTACACCTTC. Translating it yields CASSLFRAEGYTF.

The chain is built from TRBV30 and TRBJ1-4, with D possibly TRBD1 on 5 matching bases. Trimming took 4 bases from V and 8 from J, leaving 14 bases between them. The CDR3 length is 13 residues. Germline CDR1 is GTSNPN and CDR2 is SVGIG (reference sequence). The CDR3 protein is CAWMGGEGEKLFF. CDR3 nucleotide sequence: TGTGCCTGGATGGGAGGGGAGGGCGAAAAACTGTTTTTT.

The rearrangement links TRBV21-1 to TRBJ1-1; TRBD1 reflects the table's D call only, with no check against the DNA. TRBV21-1 is an annotated pseudogene. The CDR3 is 13 residues long. The CDR3 nucleotides are TGTGCCAGCAGCCAGGGGGCGCGGACTGAAGCTTTCTTT. Protein: CASSQGARTEAFF.

The rearrangement joins TRBV4-3 to TRBJ2-3; possible D gene TRBD2, 6 bases. Germline lookup yields CDR1 LGHNA and CDR2 YSLEER. The germline V and J ends were trimmed by 0 bases and 4 bases, with 17 bases remaining between them. This CDR3 contains 17 residues. The CDR3 bases are TGCGCCAGCAGCCAAGAATTAAGCTCGTGGGGGGCAGATACGCAGTATTTT. It translates to CASSQELSSWGADTQYF.

This chain uses TRBV15 with TRBJ1-5; D call uncertain. Germline V lookup: CDR1 LNHNV, CDR2 YYDKDF (reference sequence). CDR3 length: 13 amino acids. The ends were cut back, 0 bases at V and 11 bases at J, with 11 bases in the middle. CDR3: CATSRDRLGAQHF. The CDR3, as DNA: TGTGCCACCAGCAGAGATCGGTTGGGAGCCCAGCATTTT. The complete variable domain, with remaining parts taken from reference TRBV15 and TRBJ1-5, reads DAMVIQNPRYQVTQFGKPVTLSCSQTLNHNVMYWYQQKSSQAPKLLFHYYDKDFNNEADTPDNFQSRRPNTSFCFLDIRSPGLGDTAMYLCATSRDRLGAQHFGDGTRLSIL.

The chain uses TRBV30 and TRBJ2-2; a possible D gene is TRBD2 (5 bases). Germline lookup yields CDR1 GTSNPN and CDR2 SVGIG (reference sequence). This CDR3 contains 12 residues. V was trimmed by 2 bases and J by 7 bases, leaving 8 bases between them. CDR3 loop: CAWSLGVGELFF. Here the CDR3 DNA reads TGTGCCTGGAGTCTCGGGGTCGGGGAGCTGTTTTTT.

This clone was counted once. The chain is built from TRBV7-9 and TRBJ2-7; TRBD2 aligns across 10 bases. Germline loops: CDR1 SEHNR, CDR2 FQNEAQ (reference sequence). The CDR3 covers 15 residues. V dropped 2 bases and J dropped 3; count of bases not matched to a gene: 4. The CDR3 nucleotides read TGTGCCAGCAGCTTACAGAGCGGGAGGGGCTACGAGCAGTACTTC. This codes for CASSLQSGRGYEQYF.

The chain uses TRBV3-1 (or the pseudogene TRBV3-2) and TRBJ2-7, with TRBD1 as a possible D gene (5 bases). Per the germline V gene, CDR1 is LGHDT and CDR2 is YNNKEL (reference sequence). V gave up 3 bases and J gave up 9 bases, with 21 bases separating them. CDR3 length equals 15 residues. CDR3: CASSHPFSGNEVQYF. The DNA of the CDR3 is TGTGCCAGCAGCCACCCGTTTTCAGGGAACGAAGTGCAGTACTTC.

This clone has a single count. This rearrangement joins TRBV7-2 to TRBJ2-3, with D tentatively TRBD1 (6 bases). The CDR3 runs to 15 residues. V lost 2 bases and J lost 3, with 12 bases in between. Germline values: CDR1 SGHTA, CDR2 FQGNSA. In DNA, the CDR3 is TGTGCCAGCAGCTTATTTGGACAGCTTACAGATACGCAGTATTTT. Translating gives CASSLFGQLTDTQYF.

This clone was seen only a few times. The rearrangement joins TRBV9 to TRBJ1-2; D ambiguous. Germline CDR1 is SGDLS and CDR2 is YYNGEE. CDR3 size: 13 residues. V lost 4 bases and J lost 3, with 10 bases in between. The CDR3 region is CASSPGSYYGYTF. The CDR3 nucleotides are TGTGCCAGCAGCCCCGGGTCCTACTATGGCTACACCTTC. The full variable domain, in which reference TRBV9 and TRBJ1-2 provide the parts outside the CDR3, is DSGVTQTPKHLITATGQRVTLRCSPRSGDLSVYWYQQSLDQGLQFLIQYYNGEERAKGNILERFSAQQFPDLHSELNLSSLELGDSALYFCASSPGSYYGYTFGSGTRLTVV.

The chain couples TRBV5-6 to TRBJ1-1; 11 nucleotides align to TRBD1. The CDR3 runs 15 residues. Germline trimming cut 4 bases from V and 4 bases from J; bases unmatched to any gene: 6. Per germline, CDR1 SGHDT and CDR2 YYEEEE. The DNA of the CDR3 is TGTGCCAGCAGCCCCCGGACAGGGGGCCCCACTGAAGCTTTCTTT. It is translated as CASSPRTGGPTEAFF.

The V gene is TRBV5-5, the J gene TRBJ2-4; 10 bases fit TRBD2. Germline loops: CDR1 SGHKS, CDR2 YYEKEE (reference sequence). Trimming removed 3 bases from V and 4 bases from J; junction bases left unmatched: 7. The CDR3 consists of 16 residues. CDR3 amino acids: CASSYLAGGEKNIQYF. In DNA, the CDR3 is TGTGCCAGCAGCTATTTAGCGGGGGGAGAGAAAAACATTCAGTACTTC.

V gene TRBV18 combines with J gene TRBJ2-7; D is perhaps TRBD2 (6 bases). The CDR3 runs 12 residues. The ends were cut back, 3 bases at V and 5 bases at J, with 8 bases in the middle. The germline CDR1 and CDR2 sequences are KGHSH and LQKENI. CDR3 sequence: CASSPRLDEQYF. The DNA for the CDR3 is TGTGCCAGCTCACCCAGACTAGACGAGCAGTACTTC.

The V gene is TRBV10-3, the J gene TRBJ1-5; 7 nucleotides line up with TRBD1. CDR3 length equals 15 residues. Per the germline V gene, CDR1 is ENHRY and CDR2 is SYGVKD. V lost 3 bases and J lost 9; bases outside the gene matches: 11. For the CDR3, the DNA is TGTGCCATCAGTGAACTGTCAGGGGGGACCGGGCCCCAGCATTTT. Translating gives CAISELSGGTGPQHF.